These T cell receptor beta chains were read from a single sample in a study of OX40 agonist ivuxolimab in advanced cancers. Sequencing used immunoSEQ multiplex PCR; TCRdb keeps in-frame clones, though not all of them. Among approximately 69,000 clones listed, 65% to 90% were seen once. The sample consisted of CD4+ or CD8+ T cells sorted from blood, taken in a trial of the OX40 agonist ivuxolimab. These receptors were obtained from an adult with an advanced solid tumor such as melanoma, head and neck, liver or kidney cancer. The CDR3 runs from the conserved cysteine through the conserved F or W. A D gene is named only where the DNA matches it firmly. Only some rows state a clone size, as once, few, many or a class for expanded clones.

d_call j_call v_call clone_size cdr3_nt cdr3_aa
TRBD1 TRBJ1-3 TRBV28 - TGTGCCAGCAGTGGGACAGTTACTGGAAACACCATATATTTT CASSGTVTGNTIYF
- TRBJ2-7 TRBV6-5 - TGTGCCAGCAGTTACTCCCGGGGGACCGAGCAGTACTTC CASSYSRGTEQYF
TRBD2 TRBJ2-1 TRBV19 - TGTGCCAGTAGTGTACCTAGCGGGGGTAAGCAGTTCTTC CASSVPSGGKQFF
TRBD2 TRBJ2-3 TRBV4-1 - TGCGCCAGCAGCCAAGATGGGACTAGAACAGATACGCAGTATTTT CASSQDGTRTDTQYF
- TRBJ2-1 TRBV7-2 - TGTGCCAGCAGCCCTAGAGTACGAGGGGATTCCTACAATGAGCAGTTCTTC CASSPRVRGDSYNEQFF
- TRBJ2-4 TRBV21-1 - TGTGCCAGCAGCAGAAAAGCGACAGGGGACCTAGCCAAAAACATTCAGTACTTC CASSRKATGDLAKNIQYF
- TRBJ1-3 TRBV7-2 once TGTGCCAGCAGCTTAGGGCAGTTAGGCTCTGGAAACACCATATATTTT CASSLGQLGSGNTIYF
- TRBJ1-6 TRBV6-6 - TGTGCCAGCAGTCGGACACCCTATAATTCACCCCTCCACTTT CASSRTPYNSPLHF
TRBD2 TRBJ2-7 TRBV19 - TGTGCCAGTAGTATACGGCCGGGGGGATCCTACGAGCAGTACTTC CASSIRPGGSYEQYF
- TRBJ1-1 TRBV28 - TGTGCCAGCAGTTCGGGGTTCGAGGGTGGCACTGAAGCTTTCTTT CASSSGFEGGTEAFF
- TRBJ2-2 TRBV9 - TGTGCCAGCAGCGTAGCGCTTAACACCGGGGAGCTGTTTTTT CASSVALNTGELFF
TRBD1 TRBJ1-1 TRBV19 - TGTGCCAGTAGCCCCGGACAGGGTGGGACTGAAGCTTTCTTT CASSPGQGGTEAFF
- TRBJ2-1 TRBV7-6 - TGTGCCAGCAGCTTAGTAGCGGAAACCTACAATGAGCAGTTCTTC CASSLVAETYNEQFF
TRBD1 TRBJ2-2 TRBV15 - TGTGCCACCAGCAGGCCTACAGGGGCGAGGACCGGGGAGCTGTTTTTT CATSRPTGARTGELFF
- TRBJ2-5 TRBV7-9 - TGTGCCAGCAGCTTTCGAGCCCCGGAGGGGGAGACCCAGTACTTC CASSFRAPEGETQYF
TRBD1 TRBJ2-1 TRBV7-9 - TGTGCCAGCAGCCCACCCGGGACAGGGGGCAATGAGCAGTTCTTC CASSPPGTGGNEQFF
TRBD1 TRBJ2-3 TRBV6-6 - TGTGCCAGCAGTTACCAGACAGGGCTAACAGATACGCAGTATTTT CASSYQTGLTDTQYF
- TRBJ1-1 TRBV30 few TGTGCCTGGAGTATTCAGAACACTGAAGCTTTCTTT CAWSIQNTEAFF
TRBD2 TRBJ2-2 TRBV28 - TGTGCCAGCAGCTCCTTTCCGACTAGCCTGAACACCGGGGAGCTGTTTTTT CASSSFPTSLNTGELFF
TRBD2 TRBJ2-2 TRBV6-5 few TGTGCCAGCAAGGCGGGAGGGACCGGGGAGCTGTTTTTT CASKAGGTGELFF
- TRBJ1-2 TRBV6-5 - TGTGCCACTATGGAGGCCTCAGCTAACTATGGCTACACCTTC CATMEASANYGYTF
- TRBJ2-7 TRBV11-1 - TGTGCCAGCAGCTTGGGGGCGGGGGCCGCCTACGAGCAGTACTTC CASSLGAGAAYEQYF
- TRBJ2-1 TRBV7-2 - TGTGCCAGCAGCTTAGCCCAGACGACAAGCGGGTCCTACAATGAGCAGTTCTTC CASSLAQTTSGSYNEQFF
- TRBJ2-7 TRBV19 - TGTGCCAGTAGGAAGACTGAGGCCTACGAGCAGTACTTC CASRKTEAYEQYF
TRBD2 TRBJ2-7 TRBV9 - TGTGCCAGCAGCCGGACTAGCGGGAGACGGGAGCAGTACTTC CASSRTSGRREQYF
TRBD1 TRBJ1-2 TRBV29-1 - TGCAGCGCTCCGACAGGGGCGGGGTATGGCTACACCTTC CSAPTGAGYGYTF
- TRBJ1-4 TRBV6-5 - TGTGCCAGCAGTTACAGGAGGCCGGCAACTAATGAAAAACTGTTTTTT CASSYRRPATNEKLFF
TRBD1 TRBJ1-3 TRBV6-6 - TGTGCCAGCAGCGTCAGGGGGCAGGGAAACACCATATATTTT CASSVRGQGNTIYF
- TRBJ2-1 TRBV5-6 - TGTGCCAGCACCGTAACGGGAGCCCCCAACAATGAGCAGTTCTTC CASTVTGAPNNEQFF
- TRBJ1-3 TRBV7-9 - TGTGTCGGGGGCAGGGATGGAAACACCATATATTTT CVGGRDGNTIYF
TRBD1 TRBJ1-2 TRBV18 few TGTGCCAGCTCACCAGAAGGACAGGGGTTATATGGCTACACCTTC CASSPEGQGLYGYTF
- TRBJ1-2 TRBV6-1 once TGTGCCAGCACCCTTCGGACGGGCCGGCATGGCTACACCTTC CASTLRTGRHGYTF
- TRBJ1-2 TRBV11-2 - TGTGCCAGCAGCTTAGACGGGGAAGGAGGTGGCTACACCTTC CASSLDGEGGGYTF
TRBD1 TRBJ2-2 TRBV10-2 - TGCGCCAGCAGCAACAGGGGAAACACCGGGGAGCTGTTTTTT CASSNRGNTGELFF
- TRBJ2-5 TRBV5-4 - TGTGCCAGCAGCCTCATAACAGTACAAGAGACCCAGTACTTC CASSLITVQETQYF
TRBD1 TRBJ1-4 TRBV5-8 - TGTGCCAGCAGCTCGGACAGGGGCCTACAGGCTGAAAAACTGTTTTTT CASSSDRGLQAEKLFF
- TRBJ2-3 TRBV5-1 few TGCGCCAGCAGCCAGACCACTACTAGCACAGATACGCAGTATTTT CASSQTTTSTDTQYF
- TRBJ2-2 TRBV30 - TGTGCCTGGAACGGGATCACCGGGGAGCTGTTTTTT CAWNGITGELFF
TRBD2 TRBJ2-3 TRBV19 - TGTGCCAGTAGTAGACAAGCGGGGACCACAGATACGCAGTATTTT CASSRQAGTTDTQYF
- TRBJ1-2 TRBV5-5 - TGTGCCACCAGCCGGGTGGCCTATGGCTACACCTTC CATSRVAYGYTF
- TRBJ2-3 TRBV7-6 - TGTGCCAGCAGCTCGGAGGATACGCAGTATTTT CASSSEDTQYF
- TRBJ2-2 TRBV27 few TGTGCCAGCAGTCCGAACACCGGGGAGCTGTTTTTT CASSPNTGELFF
- TRBJ2-3 TRBV7-8 - TGTGCCAGCAGCCGGGACCTTAGCACAGATACGCAGTATTTT CASSRDLSTDTQYF
- TRBJ2-7 TRBV5-4 - TGTGCCAGCAGCTTCCGGGGGTCCTCCTACGAGCAGTACTTC CASSFRGSSYEQYF
- TRBJ1-4 TRBV20-1 once TGCAGTGCTGATGCAGTTGAAAAACTGTTTTTT CSADAVEKLFF
- TRBJ2-3 TRBV15 - TGTGCCACCAGCAAACTGGTCGCAGATACGCAGTATTTT CATSKLVADTQYF
TRBD1 TRBJ2-3 TRBV25-1 - TGTGCCAGCCGGGACAGGCTCACAGATACGCAGTATTTT CASRDRLTDTQYF
- TRBJ2-7 TRBV13 once TGTGCCAGCAGCGCCAGAAGGCCGACCTACGAGCAGTACTTC CASSARRPTYEQYF
TRBD2 TRBJ2-7 TRBV6-5 - TGTGCCAGCAGTTACAGTTACCTAGCGGGGGCCTACGAGCAGTACTTC CASSYSYLAGAYEQYF
- TRBJ2-7 TRBV30 - TGTGCCTGGAGTACAGACAGTTCGAGGCAGTACTTC CAWSTDSSRQYF
TRBD1 TRBJ1-6 TRBV5-4 - TGTGCCAGCAGCTCGACAGGGGTGGAGAGTTCACCCCTCCACTTT CASSSTGVESSPLHF
TRBD1 TRBJ1-5 TRBV19 - TGTGCCAGTAGCCGAAGGGGGGCAGGGGGCGTCAATCAGCCCCAGCATTTT CASSRRGAGGVNQPQHF
- TRBJ1-2 TRBV4-2 - TGTGCCAGCAGCCAAGATGCAGGGTCTAACTATGGCTACACCTTC CASSQDAGSNYGYTF
- TRBJ1-6 TRBV7-9 - TGTGCCAGCAGCTTAATTGCTAATTCACCCCTCCACTTT CASSLIANSPLHF
- TRBJ2-5 TRBV11-2 - TGTGCCAGCAGCTTAGGGAGTCAAGAGACCCAGTACTTC CASSLGSQETQYF
- TRBJ2-1 TRBV29-1 - TGCAGCGTTGCAAGGGGTAGCTCCTACAATGAGCAGTTCTTC CSVARGSSYNEQFF
- TRBJ1-2 TRBV6-6 - TGTGCCAGCAGTCCTACAGAGACCTATGGCTACACCTTC CASSPTETYGYTF